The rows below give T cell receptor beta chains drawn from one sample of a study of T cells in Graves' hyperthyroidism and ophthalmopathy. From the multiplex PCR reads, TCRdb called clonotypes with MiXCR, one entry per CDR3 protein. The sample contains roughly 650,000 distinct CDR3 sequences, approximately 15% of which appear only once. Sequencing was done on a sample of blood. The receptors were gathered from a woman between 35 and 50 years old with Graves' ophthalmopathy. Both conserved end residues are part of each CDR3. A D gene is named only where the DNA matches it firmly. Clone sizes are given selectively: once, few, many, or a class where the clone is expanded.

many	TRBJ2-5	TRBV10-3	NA	TGTGCCATCTCACGGTCAAGGCGGGAGACCCAGTACTTC	CAISRSRRETQYF
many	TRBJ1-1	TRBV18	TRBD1	TGTGCCAGCTCAGAGATACAGGGGATCGCTGAAGCTTTCTTT	CASSEIQGIAEAFF
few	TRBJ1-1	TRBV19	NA	TGTGCCAGTAGTACATCAATGGGGACGGCGAACACTGAAGCTTTCTTT	CASSTSMGTANTEAFF
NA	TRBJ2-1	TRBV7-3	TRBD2	TGTGCCAGCAGCTTAATGGGGACTAGTAAATACAATGAGCAGTTCTTC	CASSLMGTSKYNEQFF
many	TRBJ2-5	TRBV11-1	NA	TGTGCCAGCAGCTTAAACAAGGACGTAGGGACCCAGTACTTC	CASSLNKDVGTQYF
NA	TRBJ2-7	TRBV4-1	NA	TGCGCCAGCAGCCAACCTACTAGCTCGCGCTACGAGCAGTACTTC	CASSQPTSSRYEQYF
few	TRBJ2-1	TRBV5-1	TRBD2	TGCGCCAGCAGCTCAGCGGGAGAGGCCCGTTACAATGAGCAGTTCTTC	CASSSAGEARYNEQFF
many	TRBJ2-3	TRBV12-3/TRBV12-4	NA	TGTGCCAGCAGTTTACTGGCTAGCACAGATACGCAGTATTTT	CASSLLASTDTQYF
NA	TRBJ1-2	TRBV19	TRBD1	TGTGCCAGTAGTGGGGGACCGACAGGGGACGAGGATGGCTACACCTTC	CASSGGPTGDEDGYTF
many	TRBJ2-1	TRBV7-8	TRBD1	TGTGCCAGCAGCTGGGGGGGACAGGGGTCCCTCTCCTACAATGAGCAGTTCTTC	CASSWGGQGSLSYNEQFF
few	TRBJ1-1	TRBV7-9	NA	TGTGCCAGCAGCCCTATCAGTAGCACTGAAGCTTTCTTT	CASSPISSTEAFF
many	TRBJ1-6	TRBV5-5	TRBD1	TGTGCCAGCAGCTTGGCGACAGGGGATAATTCACCCCTCCACTTT	CASSLATGDNSPLHF
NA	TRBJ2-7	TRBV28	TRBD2	TGTGCCAGCAGCATCTCTAGCGGGAGTTACGAGCAGTACTTC	CASSISSGSYEQYF
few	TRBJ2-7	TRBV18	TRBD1	TGTGCCAGCTCATCGACCCGGGACAGGGAGGCTTTGGGGACCTACGAGCAGTACTTC	CASSSTRDREALGTYEQYF
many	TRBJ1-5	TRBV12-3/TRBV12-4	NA	TGTGCCAGCAGTTTAGGGGGGGGGAATCAGCCCCAGCATTTT	CASSLGGGNQPQHF
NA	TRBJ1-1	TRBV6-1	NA	TGTGCCAGCAGTCGGGTTGACAGCCCCCAAGCTTTCTTT	CASSRVDSPQAFF
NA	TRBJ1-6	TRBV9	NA	TGTGCCAGCAGCGAACAGAGTAATAATTCACCCCTCCACTTT	CASSEQSNNSPLHF
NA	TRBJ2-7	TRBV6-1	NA	TGTGCCAGCATCAGGGGGGACGAGCAGTACTTC	CASIRGDEQYF
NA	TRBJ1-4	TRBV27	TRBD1	TGTGCCAGCAAAAAAGCCGGGACAGGGGATGAAAAACTGTTTTTT	CASKKAGTGDEKLFF
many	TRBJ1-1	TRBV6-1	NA	TGTGCCAGCAGTGGAACGAAGAACACTGAAGCTTTCTTT	CASSGTKNTEAFF
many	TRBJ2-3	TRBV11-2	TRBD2	TGTGCCAGCAGCTTATGGGGTGGGACTAGCGAGATCACAGATACGCAGTATTTT	CASSLWGGTSEITDTQYF
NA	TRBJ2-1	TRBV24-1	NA	TGTGCCACCAGTGACCAAGGACCGTACTCCTACAATGAGCAGTTCTTC	CATSDQGPYSYNEQFF
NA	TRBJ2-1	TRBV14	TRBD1	TGTGCCAGCAGCCAAGAAAGACAGGGGGTTCGGAAGGAGCAGTTCTTC	CASSQERQGVRKEQFF
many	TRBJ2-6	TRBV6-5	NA	TGTGCCAGCAGTTACGAGGCTGGGGTTTCTGGGGCCAACGTCCTGACTTTC	CASSYEAGVSGANVLTF
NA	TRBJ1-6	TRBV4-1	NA	TGCGCCAGCAGCCAAGATCTTCAGGGCTCCTATAATTCACCCCTCCACTTT	CASSQDLQGSYNSPLHF
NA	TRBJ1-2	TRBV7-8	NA	TGTGCCAGCAGCGTAGGGCCTTTAACCACCCATGGCTACACCTTC	CASSVGPLTTHGYTF
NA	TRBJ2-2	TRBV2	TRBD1	TGTGCCAGCAGTGGACAGGGGGTTGGGACCGGGGAGCTGTTTTTT	CASSGQGVGTGELFF
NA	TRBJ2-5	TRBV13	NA	TGTGCCAGCAGCTTGGGGGGGATCCGGGACAAGGGTCAAGAGACCCAGTACTTC	CASSLGGIRDKGQETQYF
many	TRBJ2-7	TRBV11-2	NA	TGTGCCAGCAGTGGCTTTAGGGGTAGGAAGGACGAGCAGTACTTC	CASSGFRGRKDEQYF